Shown below are 7 T cell receptor beta chains from a single sample sequenced in a study of cytomegalovirus exposure and HLA in healthy donors (dated by TCRdb to about 2017). Library construction relied on the immunoSEQ multiplex PCR assay. The multiplex PCR relied on a mix of 60 forward primers for TCR Vbeta segments and 13 reverse primers for TCR Jbeta segments. What TCRdb holds here is the immuneACCESS table cut down to in-frame rearrangements. Part of the clones is not present; checked against another copy, under half of the missing clones reflect an unresolved V gene, and the others are unexplained. Here the sample has roughly 110,000 clones; roughly three quarters occur a single time. The ten largest clones capture more than 2% of the sample. Sequencing was done on a sample of PBMCs. These receptors were taken from a man younger than 30 in good health and CMV-seronegative.

The rearrangement links TRBV11-2 to TRBJ1-2; D is possibly TRBD1 (6 bases). The CDR3 totals 14 residues. Trimming left V 8 bases short and J 4 bases short, with 17 bases between. Germline-derived CDR1 and CDR2 are SGHAT and FQNNGV. The DNA of the CDR3 is TGTGCCAGCCCCCAGGGAGGGGGGCCCTATGGCTACACCTTC. It specifies CASPQGGGPYGYTF.

The chain is built from TRBV4-3 and TRBJ2-2; 8 nucleotides line up with TRBD2. After removal of 6 bases from V and 0 bases from J, the junction contained 9 bases not matched to a gene. This CDR3 spans 17 amino acids. Germline values: CDR1 LGHNA, CDR2 YSLEER. CDR3 protein: CASSPTLGGANTGELFF. CDR3 coding DNA: TGCGCCAGCAGTCCTACCCTCGGGGGGGCGAACACCGGGGAGCTGTTTTTT.

In DNA, the CDR3 is TGTGCCAGCAGTAGTTTGGGGGCTACGGAGACCCAGTACTTC. Translated: CASSSLGATETQYF. J is TRBJ2-5 and V is TRBV2; a possible D gene is TRBD1 (6 bases). V was cut by 5 bases and J by 5 bases, with 15 bases left in between. CDR1 SNHLY and CDR2 FYNNEI come from the germline V gene. The length of the CDR3 is 14 residues.

The chain carries TRBV14 and TRBJ1-5; the D gene is possibly TRBD1 (6 bases). V lost 6 bases and J lost 0, with 12 bases in between. The CDR3 loop spans 15 amino acids. Germline CDR1 and CDR2: SGHDN and FVKESK. This chain's CDR3 is CASRQQGYSNQPQHF. Here the CDR3 DNA reads TGTGCCAGCAGGCAACAGGGTTATAGCAATCAGCCCCAGCATTTT.

Concerning this clone: Germline is not matched at one junction end, which may reflect a read error. V gene TRBV7-7 combines with J gene TRBJ2-7, with 9 bases fitting TRBD1. The CDR3 consists of 14 residues. Germline V gene lookup returns CDR1 SSHAT and CDR2 FNYEAQ (reference sequence). CDR3 sequence: CASSFRTGEGEQYF. The CDR3 nucleotides read TGTGCTAGCAGCTTTCGGACAGGGGAGGGGGAGCAGTACTTC.

V is TRBV10-3 and J is TRBJ1-2; tentatively, D is TRBD1 (5 bases). V lost 9 bases and J lost 8, with 16 bases in between. CDR3 length equals 12 residues. From germline, CDR1 is ENHRY and CDR2 SYGVKD. In DNA form, the CDR3 reads TGTGCCATTACAGGCTCAGAGGTGGGCTACACCTTC. Amino acids: CAITGSEVGYTF.

CDR3 sequence reads: CASSVAGGTGELFF. The CDR3 DNA reads TGTGCCAGCAGTGTAGCGGGGGGCACCGGGGAGCTGTTTTTT. The gene calls are TRBV6-4 and TRBJ2-2; 10 bases line up with TRBD2. From germline, CDR1 is MRHNA and CDR2 SNTAGT. The CDR3 has 14 amino acids. Unmatched junction bases numbered 0, after V lost 4 bases and J lost 4 bases.